Listed here are 3 T cell receptor beta chains from one sample, sequenced in a study of CD8 T cells in Susac syndrome (dated by TCRdb to between 2019 and 2020). Libraries were prepared through the immunoSEQ multiplex PCR assay. RNA was extracted using the RNeasy kit, and roughly 0.5 to 1 ug of the RNA was reverse transcribed with random hexamers. The raw public data were reprocessed by TCRdb itself: fastp quality trimming at Q25, MiXCR clonotype calling, in-frame beta chains only. When rows share a CDR3 protein, they turn into one entry using the most common DNA and genes. This sample gives 200,000 to 250,000 distinct CDR3 sequences in total; about 95% of them show up just once. 0.075% to 0.095% of the sample is taken by the ten largest. The sequenced sample was CD4+ T cells from PBMCs. These receptors came from a human donor with multiple sclerosis.

The V call is TRBV20-1, the J call TRBJ2-5, with TRBD1 matching over 7 bases. There are 14 residues in the CDR3. V lost 1 base, J lost 4 bases, and 6 bases stayed unmatched. The germline gives CDR1 DFQATT, CDR2 SNEGSKA (reference sequence). CDR3 in DNA: TGCAGTGCTAGAGTTCGTACAGGGGTAGAGACCCAGTACTTC. As protein: CSARVRTGVETQYF.

The rearrangement joins TRBV6-5 to TRBJ2-1; 8 bases match TRBD2. This CDR3 is built from 14 residues. The germline V gene has CDR1 MNHEY and CDR2 SVGAGI. V trimming: 3 bases; J trimming: 9 bases; junction bases outside the gene matches: 7. CDR3 amino acids: CASSYTGGPGEQFF. The CDR3 coding sequence is TGTGCCAGCAGTTATACGGGGGGGCCAGGTGAGCAGTTCTTC.

The chain joins TRBV5-1 to TRBJ2-1, with 9 bases fitting TRBD2. The CDR3 covers 14 residues. The V gene's germline CDR1 is SGHRS and CDR2 YFSETQ. Trimming took 0 bases from V and 7 from J; bases not matched to a gene: 2. The CDR3 coding sequence is TGCGCCAGCAGCTTGGGTGCGGGAGGGAATGAGCAGTTCTTC. Translation: CASSLGAGGNEQFF.